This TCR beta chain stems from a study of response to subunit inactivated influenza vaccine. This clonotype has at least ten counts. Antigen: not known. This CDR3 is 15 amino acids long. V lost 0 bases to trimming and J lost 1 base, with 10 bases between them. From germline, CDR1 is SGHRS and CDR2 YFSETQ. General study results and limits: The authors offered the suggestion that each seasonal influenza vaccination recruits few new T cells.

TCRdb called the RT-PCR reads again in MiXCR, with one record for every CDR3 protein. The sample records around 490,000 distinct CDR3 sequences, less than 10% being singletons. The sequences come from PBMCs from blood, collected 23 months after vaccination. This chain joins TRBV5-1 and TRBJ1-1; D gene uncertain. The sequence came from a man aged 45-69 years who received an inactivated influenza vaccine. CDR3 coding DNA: TGCGCCAGCAGCTTGGTGCAGGAGGCGAACACTGAAGCTTTCTTT. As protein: CASSLVQEANTEAFF.